This T cell receptor (beta chain) was identified during a study of T cell responses to AZD1222 COVID-19 vaccine. Overall study findings and caveats: Nearly half of spike-specific TCRs reportedly go after variant regions that carry no mutations. Clonal diversity may have been underestimated, and the donors were mostly white British, with more females than males. Elevations in Spike-specific TCR breadth and depth followed administration of two AZD1222 doses.

TCRdb's copy holds only in-frame clones and misses some; the assay was immunoSEQ multiplex PCR. Among around 130,000 clones, around 90% were seen once, and the ten largest hold about 17%. About this clone itself: What it recognizes is unknown.

This TCR derives from an adult in good health. This sample comprised peripheral blood, obtained on day 0 of MenACWY control vaccination.

DNA for the CDR3: TGTGCCAGCAGACTTTCGGTCGTCAACACTGAAGCTTTCTTT. It specifies CASRLSVVNTEAFF. The rearrangement uses TRBV28 and TRBJ1-1; D call uncertain. Trimming took off 6 bases at V and 2 bases at J, with 13 bases between the two ends. This CDR3 spans 14 amino acids. CDR1 and CDR2 (germline): MDHEN, SYDVKM.